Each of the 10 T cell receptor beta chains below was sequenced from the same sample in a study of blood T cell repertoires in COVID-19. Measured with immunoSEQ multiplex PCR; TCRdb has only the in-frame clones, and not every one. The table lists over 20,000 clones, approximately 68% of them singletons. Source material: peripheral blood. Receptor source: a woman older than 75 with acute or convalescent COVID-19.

CDR3 nucleotide sequence: TGTGCCAGCAGCGATTTAGCGGGAGGAAGAAACATTCAGTACTTC. Translation: CASSDLAGGRNIQYF. V and J are TRBV5-6 and TRBJ2-4, with 10 nucleotides matching TRBD2. Germline V CDR1 and CDR2: SGHDT, YYEEEE. The J segment lost 6 bases and the V segment lost 4 bases, leaving 7 bases of the junction unmatched. The CDR3 contains 15 residues.

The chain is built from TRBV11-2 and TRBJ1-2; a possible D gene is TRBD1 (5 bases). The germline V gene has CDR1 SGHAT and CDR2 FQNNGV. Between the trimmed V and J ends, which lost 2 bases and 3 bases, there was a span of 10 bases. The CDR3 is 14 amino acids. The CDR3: CASSLQDNYYGYTF. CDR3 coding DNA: TGTGCCAGCAGCTTACAGGACAATTACTATGGCTACACCTTC. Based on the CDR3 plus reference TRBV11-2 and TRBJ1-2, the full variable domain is EAGVAQSPRYKIIEKRQSVAFWCNPISGHATLYWYQQILGQGPKLLIQFQNNGVVDDSQLPKDRFSAERLKGVDSTLKIQPAKLEDSAVYLCASSLQDNYYGYTFGSGTRLTVV.

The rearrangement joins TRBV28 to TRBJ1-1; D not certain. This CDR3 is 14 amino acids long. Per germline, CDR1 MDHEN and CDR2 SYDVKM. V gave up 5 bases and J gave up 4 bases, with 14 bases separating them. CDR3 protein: CASSADFPPTEAFF. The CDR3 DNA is TGTGCCAGCAGTGCTGACTTCCCCCCCACTGAAGCTTTCTTT.

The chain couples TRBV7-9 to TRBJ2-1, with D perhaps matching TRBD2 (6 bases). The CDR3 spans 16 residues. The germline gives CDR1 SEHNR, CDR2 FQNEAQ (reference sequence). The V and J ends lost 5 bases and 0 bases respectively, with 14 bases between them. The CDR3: CASSPGTLSSYNEQFF. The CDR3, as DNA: TGTGCCAGCAGCCCCGGGACTTTGAGCTCCTACAATGAGCAGTTCTTC.

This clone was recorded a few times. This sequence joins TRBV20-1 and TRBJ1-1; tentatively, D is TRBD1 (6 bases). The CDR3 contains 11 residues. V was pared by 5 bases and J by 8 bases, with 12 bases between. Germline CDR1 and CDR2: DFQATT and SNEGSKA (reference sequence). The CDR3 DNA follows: TGCAGTGCTGGCTTGGGGGCCGAAGCTTTCTTT. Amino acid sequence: CSAGLGAEAFF.

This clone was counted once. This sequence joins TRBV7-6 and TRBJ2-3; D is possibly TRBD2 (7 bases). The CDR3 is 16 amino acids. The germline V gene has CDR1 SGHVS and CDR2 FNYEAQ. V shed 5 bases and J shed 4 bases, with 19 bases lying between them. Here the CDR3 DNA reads TGTGCCAGCAGCCCCGAGGGGGGGGGTCTCGCAGATACGCAGTATTTT. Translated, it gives CASSPEGGGLADTQYF.

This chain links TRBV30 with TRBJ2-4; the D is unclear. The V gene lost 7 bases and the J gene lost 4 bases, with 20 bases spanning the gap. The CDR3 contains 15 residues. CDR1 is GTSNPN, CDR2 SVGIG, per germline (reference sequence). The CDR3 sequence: CAYLTPSSGKNIQYF. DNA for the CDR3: TGTGCCTACCTAACCCCTTCCTCCGGGAAAAACATTCAGTACTTC.

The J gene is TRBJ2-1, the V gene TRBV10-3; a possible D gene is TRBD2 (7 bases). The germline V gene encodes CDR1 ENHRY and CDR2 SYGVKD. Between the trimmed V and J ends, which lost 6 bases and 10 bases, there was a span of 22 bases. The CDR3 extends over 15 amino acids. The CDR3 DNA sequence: TGTGCCATCAGACAGGGACGGACTAGGGAGGACGAGCAGTTCTTC. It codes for CAIRQGRTREDEQFF.

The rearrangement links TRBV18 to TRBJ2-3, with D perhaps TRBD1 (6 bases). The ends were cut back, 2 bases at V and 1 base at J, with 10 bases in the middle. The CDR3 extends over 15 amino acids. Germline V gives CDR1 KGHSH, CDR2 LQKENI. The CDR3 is CASSPTWTGTDTQYF. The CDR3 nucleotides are TGTGCCAGCTCACCAACTTGGACAGGCACAGATACGCAGTATTTT. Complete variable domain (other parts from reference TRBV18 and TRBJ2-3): NAGVMQNPRHLVRRRGQEARLRCSPMKGHSHVYWYRQLPEEGLKFMVYLQKENIIDESGMPKERFSAEFPKEGPSILRIQQVVRGDSAAYFCASSPTWTGTDTQYFGPGTRLTVL.

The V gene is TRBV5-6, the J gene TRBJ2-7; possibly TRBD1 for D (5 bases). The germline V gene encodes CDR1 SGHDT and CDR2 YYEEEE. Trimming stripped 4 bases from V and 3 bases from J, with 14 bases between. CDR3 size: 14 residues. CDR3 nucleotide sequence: TGTGCCAGCAGCAAGGGGCCCGGCGGCTACGAGCAGTACTTC. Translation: CASSKGPGGYEQYF.